These T cell receptor beta chains were read from a single sample in a study of blood T cell repertoires in COVID-19. Clones were sequenced by immunoSEQ multiplex PCR, and TCRdb holds only the in-frame ones, with some missing. Of about 160,000 clones in the sample, 84% are singletons; the top ten hold around 7.6%. Input material: peripheral blood. Receptors were obtained from a man aged 35 to 55 who had recovered from COVID-19. CDR3s include the opening cysteine and the closing phenylalanine or tryptophan. A D gene is named only where the DNA matches it firmly. Clone sizes are given selectively: once, few, many, or a class where the clone is expanded.

V,length,size,J,D,CDR3,DNA
TRBV7-2,14,NA,TRBJ2-7,TRBD2,CASSPGTSDYEQYF,TGTGCCAGCAGCCCCGGCACTAGCGATTACGAGCAGTACTTC
TRBV24-1,16,NA,TRBJ2-1,TRBD2,CATSPSGRGSNNEQFF,TGTGCCACCAGTCCTAGCGGGAGAGGGTCTAACAATGAGCAGTTCTTC
TRBV5-1,14,few,TRBJ2-5,TRBD1,CASSPGQGVGTQYF,TGCGCCAGCAGCCCCGGACAGGGGGTGGGGACCCAGTACTTC
TRBV6-4,15,few,TRBJ2-2,TRBD1,CASSDSTGDTGELFF,TGTGCCAGCAGTGACTCGACAGGGGACACCGGGGAGCTGTTTTTT
TRBV30,14,NA,TRBJ2-1,TRBD2,CAWSVGTTYNEQFF,TGTGCCTGGAGTGTCGGGACTACATACAATGAGCAGTTCTTC
TRBV4-3,14,few,TRBJ1-1,NA,CASSRNSRVSEAFF,TGCGCCAGCAGCCGGAATTCCAGGGTGAGTGAAGCTTTCTTT
TRBV18,12,NA,TRBJ2-7,NA,CASSRGAYEQYF,TGTGCCAGCTCACGGGGAGCCTACGAGCAGTACTTC
TRBV28,13,NA,TRBJ1-5,NA,CASSFFLHQPQHF,TGTGCCAGCAGTTTTTTCCTCCATCAGCCCCAGCATTTT
TRBV9,17,NA,TRBJ2-1,TRBD2,CASSTRNSGGANNEQFF,TGTGCCAGCAGCACCCGAAATAGCGGGGGGGCAAACAATGAGCAGTTCTTC
TRBV7-8,12,many,TRBJ2-7,NA,CASSGTSYEQYF,TGTGCCAGCAGCGGGACTTCGTACGAGCAGTACTTC
TRBV28,14,NA,TRBJ1-4,NA,CASAPDRVNEKLFF,TGTGCCAGCGCTCCGGACAGAGTAAATGAAAAACTGTTTTTT
TRBV5-5,14,NA,TRBJ1-1,NA,CASSYRSANTEAFF,TGTGCCAGCAGCTATAGATCCGCTAACACTGAAGCTTTCTTT
TRBV18,13,NA,TRBJ1-2,NA,CASSLDKYYGYTF,TGTGCCAGCTCACTAGACAAATACTATGGCTACACCTTC
TRBV28,12,NA,TRBJ1-5,NA,CASRGTNQPQHF,TGTGCCAGCAGGGGCACCAATCAGCCCCAGCATTTT
TRBV5-1,16,NA,TRBJ2-3,NA,CASSLEAGTSTDTQYF,TGCGCCAGCAGCTTGGAGGCGGGCACTAGCACAGATACGCAGTATTTT